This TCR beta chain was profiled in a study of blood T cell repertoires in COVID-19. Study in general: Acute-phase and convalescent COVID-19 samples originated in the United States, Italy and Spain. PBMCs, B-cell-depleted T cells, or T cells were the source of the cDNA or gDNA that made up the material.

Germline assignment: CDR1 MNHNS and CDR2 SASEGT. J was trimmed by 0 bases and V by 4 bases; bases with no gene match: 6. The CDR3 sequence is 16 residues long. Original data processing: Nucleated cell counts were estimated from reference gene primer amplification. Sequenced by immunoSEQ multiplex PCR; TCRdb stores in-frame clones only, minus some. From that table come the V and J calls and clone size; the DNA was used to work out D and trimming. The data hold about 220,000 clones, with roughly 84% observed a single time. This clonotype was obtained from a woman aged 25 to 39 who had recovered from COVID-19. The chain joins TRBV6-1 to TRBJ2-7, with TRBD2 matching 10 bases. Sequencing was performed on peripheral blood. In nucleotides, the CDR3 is TGTGCCAGCAGTGGCGTGACTAGCGGGCTCTCCTACGAGCAGTACTTC. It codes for CASSGVTSGLSYEQYF.